A selection of T cell receptor beta chains follows, all from one sample in a study of T cells in Graves' hyperthyroidism and ophthalmopathy. One entry per CDR3 protein results from TCRdb running MiXCR on the multiplex PCR reads. The sample lists 500,000 to 800,000 distinct CDR3 sequences, about 14% occurring once. Material for sequencing was blood. Receptor source: a woman aged 50 to 60 with Graves' ophthalmopathy. Both conserved end residues are part of each CDR3. D genes are given only for firm matches. Part of the rows lack a size; the others show once, few, many or a class for expanded clones.

>TRBV14|TRBD2|few|TRBJ2-7
TGTGCCAGCAGCCGTCTAGCTAGCGGACCCTCCTACGTGCAGTACTTC
CASSRLASGPSYVQYF
>TRBV7-2|TRBD1|.|TRBJ2-5
TGTGCCAGCAGCTTTGCTAGGACAGGGGAGACCCAGTACTTC
CASSFARTGETQYF
>TRBV7-2|.|many|TRBJ2-5
TGTGCCAGCAGCCCCGACAGGCCCCAAGAGACCCAGTACTTC
CASSPDRPQETQYF
>TRBV20-1|TRBD2|many|TRBJ2-7
TGCAGTGCTAGAGCGGGAGGTCTCTACGAGCAGTACTTC
CSARAGGLYEQYF
>TRBV19|TRBD2|few|TRBJ2-1
TGTGCCAGTAGTATAGATACCGTCCTAGCGGGAGGGCCATCGGACAATGAGCAGTTCTTC
CASSIDTVLAGGPSDNEQFF
>TRBV3-1|.|.|TRBJ2-2
TGTGCCAGCAGCCGAGCAAACCGGGACCTGTACACCGGGGAGCTGTTTTTT
CASSRANRDLYTGELFF
>TRBV12-3/TRBV12-4|.|.|TRBJ2-3
TGTGCCAGCAGTTTAGTGATGGGCACAGATACGCAGTATTTT
CASSLVMGTDTQYF
>TRBV11-2|TRBD2|many|TRBJ2-7
TGTGCCAGCAGCTTAGGCCTAGCGGAAGGATACGAGCAGTACTTC
CASSLGLAEGYEQYF
>TRBV4-2|TRBD2|.|TRBJ2-1
TGTGCCAGCAGCCAAGCCGGGACTAGCGGGAGGAGCTCCTACAATGAGCAGTTCTTC
CASSQAGTSGRSSYNEQFF
>TRBV6-2/TRBV6-3|TRBD1|many|TRBJ1-2
TGTGCCAGCAGCGAGGCGGGACAGAACTATGGCTACACCTTC
CASSEAGQNYGYTF
>TRBV20-1|TRBD1|.|TRBJ2-2
TGCAGTGCGAGCAAAACAGGGGTAACCGGGGAGCTGTTTTTT
CSASKTGVTGELFF
>TRBV29-1|.|.|TRBJ2-2
TGCAGCACCAAGGACGGGAACACCGGGGAGCTGTTTTTT
CSTKDGNTGELFF
>TRBV18|.|many|TRBJ2-5
TGTGCCAGCTCACCGATTGGACAGTTTCCCCCAGAGACCCAGTACTTC
CASSPIGQFPPETQYF
>TRBV9|.|few|TRBJ1-2
TGTGCCAGCAGCGGGGAATCCTATGGCTACACCTTC
CASSGESYGYTF
>TRBV28|.|many|TRBJ2-5
TGTGCCAGCAGTCGCCGGACAGTCCAAGAGACCCAGTACTTC
CASSRRTVQETQYF
>TRBV29-1|TRBD2|few|TRBJ2-7
TGCAGCGTTGTACTAGCGGGAGTTGAGCAGTACTTC
CSVVLAGVEQYF